This entry features one TCR beta chain sequence. This clonotype was counted many times. Which antigen it targets is not known. It has no much larger one-base neighbor in the sample; base qualities were not kept. Libraries were built with RT-PCR. The listed sequencing device is Illumina MiSeq. Using fastp at Q25 and MiXCR, TCRdb reprocessed the public reads and kept productive beta chains. Each CDR3 protein appears once, grouped with its most common genes and DNA. This sample comprises about 700,000 distinct CDR3 sequences, approximately 15% of them detected only once. The ten biggest clones cover 3.6% of the sample. These data belong to a study (dated by TCRdb to the mid-2010s). The germline V gene (reference sequence) specifies SEHNR as CDR1 and FQNEAQ as CDR2. V has 3 bases trimmed and J has 1 base trimmed; junction bases matching no gene number 3. The CDR3 has 15 amino acids, counting the end cysteine and phenylalanine. The entry retains the CDR3 DNA only, 45 bases that are in frame from base 1.

The TCR sequence derives from a female donor in good health, serving as a healthy control. The sequence is built from TRBV7-9 and TRBJ2-7; TRBD1 matches 10 bases in the middle. The sequenced sample was memory CD4+ T cells from blood. The CDR3: CASSLRTGGSYEQYF. The DNA sequence is TGTGCCAGCAGCTTGAGGACAGGGGGGTCCTACGAGCAGTACTTC.